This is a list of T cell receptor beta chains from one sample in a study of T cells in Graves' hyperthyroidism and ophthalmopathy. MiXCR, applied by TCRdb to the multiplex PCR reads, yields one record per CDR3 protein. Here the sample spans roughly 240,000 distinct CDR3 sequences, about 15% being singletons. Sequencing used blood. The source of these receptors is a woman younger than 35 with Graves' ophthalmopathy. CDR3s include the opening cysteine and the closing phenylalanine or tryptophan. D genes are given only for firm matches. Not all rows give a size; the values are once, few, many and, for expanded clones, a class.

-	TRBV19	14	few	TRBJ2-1	CASSIGPLVVEQFF	TGTGCCAGTAGTATAGGCCCCCTAGTGGTTGAGCAGTTCTTC
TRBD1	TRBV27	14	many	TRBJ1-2	CASSLRQGGALYTF	TGTGCCAGCAGTTTGAGGCAGGGGGGCGCACTCTACACCTTC
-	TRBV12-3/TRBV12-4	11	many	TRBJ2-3	CATKIADTQYF	TGTGCCACGAAGATCGCAGATACGCAGTATTTT
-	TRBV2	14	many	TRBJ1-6	CASTKGGYNSPLHF	TGTGCCAGCACGAAAGGGGGGTATAATTCACCCCTCCACTTT
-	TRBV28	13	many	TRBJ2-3	CASSLGRAPTQYF	TGTGCCAGCAGTTTGGGCAGGGCGCCGACGCAGTATTTT
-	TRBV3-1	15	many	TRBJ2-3	CASSQDGFGSDTQYF	TGTGCCAGCAGCCAAGACGGGTTCGGATCGGATACGCAGTATTTT
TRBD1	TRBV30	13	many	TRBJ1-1	CAWNYRGITEAFF	TGTGCCTGGAATTACAGGGGGATCACTGAAGCTTTCTTT
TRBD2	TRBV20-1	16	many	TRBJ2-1	CSASLAGGLLGNEQFF	TGCAGTGCTAGTTTAGCGGGAGGACTCTTGGGCAATGAGCAGTTCTTC
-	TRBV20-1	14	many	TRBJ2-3	CSARRTDYTDTQYF	TGCAGTGCCCGGCGGACTGACTACACAGATACGCAGTATTTT
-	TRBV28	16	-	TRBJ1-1	CASSFGRGTGNTEAFF	TGTGCCAGCAGTTTTGGGCGGGGGACTGGGAACACTGAAGCTTTCTTT
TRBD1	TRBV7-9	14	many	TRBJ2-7	CASSQSDRGNEQYF	TGTGCCAGCAGCCAGTCGGACAGGGGGAACGAGCAGTACTTC
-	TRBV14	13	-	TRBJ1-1	CASSQGKGTEAFF	TGTGCCAGCAGCCAAGGAAAGGGGACTGAAGCTTTCTTT
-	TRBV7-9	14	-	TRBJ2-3	CASSSVSSPDTQYF	TGTGCCAGCAGCTCGGTGTCTAGTCCCGATACGCAGTATTTT
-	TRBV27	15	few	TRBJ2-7	CASSMGASSNYEQYF	TGTGCCAGCAGTATGGGGGCGAGTAGCAACTACGAGCAGTACTTC
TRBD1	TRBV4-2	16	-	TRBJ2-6	CASSLQGAAGANVLTF	TGTGCCAGCAGCCTCCAGGGGGCAGCAGGGGCCAACGTCCTGACTTTC
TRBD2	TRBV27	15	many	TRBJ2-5	CASSFLAGGQETQYF	TGTGCCAGCAGTTTCCTAGCGGGGGGGCAAGAGACCCAGTACTTC
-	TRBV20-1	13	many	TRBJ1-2	CSARDELPYGYTF	TGCAGTGCTAGAGATGAGCTACCCTATGGCTACACCTTC
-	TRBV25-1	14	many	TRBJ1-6	CASSETGYNSPLHF	TGTGCCAGCAGTGAAACTGGTTATAATTCACCCCTCCACTTT
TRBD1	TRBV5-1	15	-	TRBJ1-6	CASSLAGTGGSPLHF	TGCGCCAGCAGCTTGGCCGGGACAGGGGGCTCACCCCTCCACTTT
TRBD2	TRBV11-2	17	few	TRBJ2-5	CASSLGVSGRTQETQYF	TGTGCCAGCAGCTTAGGAGTCAGCGGGAGGACCCAAGAGACCCAGTACTTC
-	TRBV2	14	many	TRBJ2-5	CASRRGSRGETQYF	TGTGCCAGCCGGCGGGGGTCCAGGGGAGAGACCCAGTACTTC
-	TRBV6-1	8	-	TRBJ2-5	CASSTQYF	TGTGCCAGCAGTACCCAGTACTTC
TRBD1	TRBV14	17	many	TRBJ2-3	CASSQVGDSTGTDTQYF	TGTGCCAGCAGCCAAGTCGGGGACAGCACTGGCACAGATACGCAGTATTTT
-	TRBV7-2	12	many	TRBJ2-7	CASSRGDYEQYF	TGTGCCAGCAGCCGCGGGGATTACGAGCAGTACTTC
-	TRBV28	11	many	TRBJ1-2	CASSKRAGYTF	TGTGCCAGCAGTAAGAGGGCGGGCTACACCTTC
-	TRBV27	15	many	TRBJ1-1	CASSLGGPENTEAFF	TGTGCCAGCAGTTTAGGGGGCCCCGAGAACACTGAAGCTTTCTTT
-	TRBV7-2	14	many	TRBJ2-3	CASSFQSPPDTQYF	TGTGCCAGCAGCTTTCAGTCCCCTCCAGATACGCAGTATTTT
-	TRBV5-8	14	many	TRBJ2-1	CASSVSGTQNEQFF	TGTGCCAGCAGCGTGTCCGGGACACAAAATGAGCAGTTCTTC
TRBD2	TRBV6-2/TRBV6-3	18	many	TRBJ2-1	CASPPPGLAGGIHNEQFF	TGTGCCAGCCCTCCACCGGGACTAGCGGGAGGGATCCACAATGAGCAGTTCTTC
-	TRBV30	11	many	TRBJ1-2	CAWSPGKGYTF	TGTGCCTGGAGCCCCGGGAAGGGCTACACCTTC
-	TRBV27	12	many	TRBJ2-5	CASSSLRETQYF	TGTGCCAGCAGTTCCCTGCGGGAGACCCAGTACTTC
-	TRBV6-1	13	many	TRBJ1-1	CASSYDPNTEAFF	TGTGCCAGCAGTTATGATCCCAACACTGAAGCTTTCTTT
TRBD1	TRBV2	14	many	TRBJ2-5	CANQIDRAQETQYF	TGTGCCAACCAGATAGACAGGGCTCAAGAGACCCAGTACTTC
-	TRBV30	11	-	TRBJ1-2	CAWSVVETTTF	TGTGCCTGGAGTGTTGTCGAAACAACCACCTTC
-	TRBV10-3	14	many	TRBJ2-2	CAISEDRDTGELFF	TGTGCCATCAGTGAGGACAGAGACACCGGGGAGCTGTTTTTT
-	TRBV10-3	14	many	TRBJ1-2	CAISEGAVDYGYTF	TGTGCCATCAGTGAGGGGGCAGTTGACTATGGCTACACCTTC
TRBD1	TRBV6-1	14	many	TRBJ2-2	CASSRTGNTGELFF	TGTGCCAGCAGTAGGACAGGGAACACCGGGGAGCTGTTTTTT
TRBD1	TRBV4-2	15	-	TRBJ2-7	CASGQDLDRAHEQYF	TGTGCCAGCGGCCAAGATTTGGACAGGGCCCACGAGCAGTACTTC
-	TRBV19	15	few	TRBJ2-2	CASSIVRTNTGELFF	TGTGCCAGTAGTATAGTTCGGACGAACACCGGGGAGCTGTTTTTT
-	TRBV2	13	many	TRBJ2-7	CASSEVSFYEQYF	TGTGCCAGCAGTGAAGTGTCTTTTTACGAGCAGTACTTC
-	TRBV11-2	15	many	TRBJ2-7	CASSLQTWGEGEQYF	TGTGCCAGCAGCTTACAAACATGGGGAGAGGGAGAGCAGTACTTC
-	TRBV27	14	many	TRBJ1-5	CASRIRAGIQPQHF	TGTGCCAGCAGGATCCGGGCCGGGATCCAGCCCCAGCATTTT
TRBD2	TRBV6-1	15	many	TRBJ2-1	CASTRGLAGYNEQFF	TGTGCCAGCACTCGGGGACTAGCGGGGTACAATGAGCAGTTCTTC
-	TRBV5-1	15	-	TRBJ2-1	CASSLVGGAYNEQFF	TGCGCCAGCAGCTTGGTAGGGGGTGCCTACAATGAGCAGTTCTTC
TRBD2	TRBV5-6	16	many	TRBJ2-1	CASSSLAGNYYNEQFF	TGTGCCAGCAGCTCCTTAGCGGGGAACTACTACAATGAGCAGTTCTTC
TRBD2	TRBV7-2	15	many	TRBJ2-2	CASSLGGGLTGELFF	TGTGCCAGCAGCTTAGGGGGGGGTCTCACCGGGGAGCTGTTTTTT
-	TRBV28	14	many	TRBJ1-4	CASSSTLSNEKLFF	TGTGCCAGCAGTTCTACGTTATCTAATGAAAAACTGTTTTTT
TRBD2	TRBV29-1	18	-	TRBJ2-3	CSVSYPGTSGSLSDTQYF	TGCAGCGTCTCCTACCCCGGGACTAGCGGGAGTCTTTCGGATACGCAGTATTTT
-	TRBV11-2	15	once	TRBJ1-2	CASSSNRVGNYGYTF	TGTGCCAGCAGCTCAAACAGGGTTGGCAACTATGGCTACACCTTC